Presented here are 27 T cell receptor beta chains from one specimen sequenced in a study of shared clonotypes between healthy human individuals. Generated by immunoSEQ multiplex PCR, the TCRdb table keeps only in-frame clones and is missing some. The sample holds about 1.5 million clones, around 98% seen once. The sequenced sample consisted of naive CD4+ T cells sorted from blood. Documented subset: CD45RA+ positively selected. The receptors were gathered from a man aged 30 to 39 in good health.

The rearrangement links TRBV18 to TRBJ2-7; unclear D gene. The CDR3 contains 13 residues. V was clipped by 6 bases and J by 6 bases, with 15 bases between them. CDR1 KGHSH and CDR2 LQKENI come from the germline V gene. The CDR3 region is CASSPMEQREQYF. The CDR3 nucleotides read TGTGCCAGCTCCCCTATGGAACAGCGCGAGCAGTACTTC.

The chain combines TRBV27 with TRBJ1-1, with 10 bases that match TRBD1. Germline-derived CDR1 and CDR2 are MNHEY and SMNVEV (reference sequence). The CDR3 sequence is 14 residues long. Trimming took 9 bases from V and 4 from J; bases not matched to a gene: 8. Here the CDR3 reads CARPDRGDFTEAFF. In DNA form, the CDR3 reads TGTGCCAGACCGGACAGGGGGGATTTCACTGAAGCTTTCTTT.

V is TRBV18 and J is TRBJ2-7; possibly TRBD1 for D (6 bases). CDR3 length: 14 amino acids. Germline V gene data show CDR1 as KGHSH and CDR2 as LQKENI. V shed 5 bases and J shed 1 base, with 12 bases lying between them. The CDR3 coding sequence is TGTGCCAGCTCAGGAGACAGGCCATCCTACGAGCAGTACTTC. Its protein product is CASSGDRPSYEQYF.

Note on this clone: The same CDR3 can be traced to other DNA sequences in this sample. The J gene is TRBJ1-3, the V gene TRBV7-9; no clear D. V was pared by 4 bases and J by 0 bases, with 4 bases between. Looked up from germline, CDR1 is SEHNR and CDR2 is FQNEAQ (reference sequence). The CDR3 sequence is 13 residues long. CDR3 coding DNA: TGTGCCAGCAGCTCGGACTCTGGAAACACCATATATTTT. This translates into CASSSDSGNTIYF.

The chain combines TRBV2 with TRBJ1-1, with 7 positions matching TRBD1. With V trimmed by 8 bases and J by 0 bases, 6 bases remained unmatched. Germline assignment: CDR1 SNHLY and CDR2 FYNNEI. CDR3 length equals 14 residues. CDR3 protein: CASADRVMNTEAFF. In DNA form, the CDR3 reads TGTGCCAGCGCAGACAGGGTCATGAACACTGAAGCTTTCTTT.

This clone was seen a single time. The chain uses TRBV2 and TRBJ2-5, with D hard to call. This CDR3 comprises 13 residues. Deletions cut 5 bases from V and 5 bases from J, with 12 bases between. Per germline, CDR1 SNHLY and CDR2 FYNNEI. The chain's CDR3 is CASSLLGRETQYF. The CDR3 DNA reads as TGTGCCAGCAGTCTGCTAGGTCGGGAGACCCAGTACTTC.

This clone has a single count. The chain couples TRBV29-1 to TRBJ2-1, with 7 bases identical to TRBD1. The germline V gene encodes CDR1 SQVTM and CDR2 ANQGSEA. This CDR3 spans 14 amino acids. The J segment lost 9 bases and the V segment lost 4 bases, leaving 12 bases of the junction unmatched. CDR3 DNA: TGCAGCGTTGGTCAGGTAGTACAGGGGATTGAGCAGTTCTTC. Protein sequence: CSVGQVVQGIEQFF.

The V and J genes are TRBV4-1 and TRBJ2-7; 7 bases are shared with TRBD1. The CDR3 is 15 amino acids. The V gene end was trimmed by 1 base and the J gene end by 4 bases; junction bases not matched to a gene: 7. Germline CDR1 is MGHRA and CDR2 is YSYEKL. CDR3 region: CASSQGPGGRYEQYF. CDR3 DNA: TGCGCCAGCAGCCAAGGCCCAGGGGGTAGGTACGAGCAGTACTTC.

On this clone itself: Within the sample, other DNA sequences also encode this same CDR3. The chain combines TRBV5-1 with TRBJ2-1, with unresolved D. The CDR3 extends over 15 amino acids. The germline V gene encodes CDR1 SGHRS and CDR2 YFSETQ. V was pared by 1 base and J by 0 bases, with 8 bases between. For the CDR3, the DNA is TGCGCCAGCAGCTTGTACGGAAGCTCCTACAATGAGCAGTTCTTC. Translation: CASSLYGSSYNEQFF.

The chain links TRBV6-5 to TRBJ2-7, with 8 bases fitting TRBD1. This CDR3 is 13 amino acids long. Germline-derived CDR1 and CDR2 are MNHEY and SVGAGI. With V trimmed by 6 bases and J by 3 bases, 4 bases remained unmatched. CDR3 in DNA: TGTGCCAGCAGACAAACAGGGGGCTACGAGCAGTACTTC. This sequence encodes CASRQTGGYEQYF.

The rearrangement joins TRBV7-2 to TRBJ1-3; TRBD1 might be the D (6 bases). This CDR3 has 15 amino acids. The germline V and J ends were trimmed by 3 bases and 0 bases, with 9 bases remaining between them. Germline CDR1 and CDR2: SGHTA and FQGNSA. As DNA, the CDR3 is TGTGCCAGCAGCTTTGGGACACACTCTGGAAACACCATATATTTT. The encoded protein is CASSFGTHSGNTIYF. The whole variable domain, remainder taken from reference TRBV7-2 and TRBJ1-3, is GAGVSQSPSNKVTEKGKDVELRCDPISGHTALYWYRQSLGQGLEFLIYFQGNSAPDKSGLPSDRFSAERTGGSVSTLTIQRTQQEDSAVYLCASSFGTHSGNTIYFGEGSWLTVV.

The chain is built from TRBV10-3 and TRBJ2-7, with TRBD2 matching 7 bases. Germline CDR1 ENHRY, CDR2 SYGVKD. The trim removed 6 bases at V and 3 bases at J, leaving 11 bases unmatched. The CDR3 is 15 residues long. In DNA, the CDR3 is TGTGCCATCAGCGACCCCCGGATAGCGGGCTACGAGCAGTACTTC. Amino acid sequence: CAISDPRIAGYEQYF.

This clone was picked up one time. The chain uses TRBV20-1 and TRBJ2-2; D call uncertain. The CDR3 consists of 11 residues. V lost 5 bases and J 10 bases, leaving 11 bases between the germline ends. Germline V gene data show CDR1 as DFQATT and CDR2 as SNEGSKA (reference sequence). For the CDR3, the DNA is TGCAGTGCTCTACGCGGTATGGAGCTGTTTTTT. Translated, it gives CSALRGMELFF.

The chain joins TRBV9 to TRBJ2-2, with TRBD2 as a possible D gene (5 bases). The CDR3 is 16 amino acids. Germline CDR1 is SGDLS and CDR2 is YYNGEE. V was cut by 0 bases and J by 4 bases, with 13 bases left in between. CDR3 residues: CASSVGASSVTGELFF. The CDR3, as DNA: TGTGCCAGCAGCGTAGGGGCTAGCTCAGTCACCGGGGAGCTGTTTTTT. Based on the CDR3 plus reference TRBV9 and TRBJ2-2, the full variable domain is DSGVTQTPKHLITATGQRVTLRCSPRSGDLSVYWYQQSLDQGLQFLIQYYNGEERAKGNILERFSAQQFPDLHSELNLSSLELGDSALYFCASSVGASSVTGELFFGEGSRLTVL.

In its sample, this clone was seen a few times. The sample contains more than one DNA sequence encoding this CDR3. The J gene is TRBJ2-2, the V gene TRBV5-1, with no clear D. The CDR3 loop spans 14 amino acids. Germline V gene lookup returns CDR1 SGHRS and CDR2 YFSETQ. Trimming pared 0 bases from V and 0 bases from J, leaving 3 bases between. The CDR3 region has the DNA TGCGCCAGCAGCTTGGCCCCGAACACCGGGGAGCTGTTTTTT. Amino acids: CASSLAPNTGELFF.

V gene TRBV9 combines with J gene TRBJ2-1; 10 bases match TRBD2. Trimming at V came to 0 bases and at J to 2 bases, leaving 8 bases not matched to a gene. Germline V gene lookup returns CDR1 SGDLS and CDR2 YYNGEE. CDR3 size: 18 residues. CDR3 bases: TGTGCCAGCAGCGTAGGCCTAGCGGGAGTCCTAACCTACAATGAGCAGTTCTTC. It specifies CASSVGLAGVLTYNEQFF.

This clone was seen only once. The same CDR3 also results from other DNA sequences found in this sample. J is TRBJ2-7 and V is TRBV7-9, with 11 nucleotides matching TRBD1. The trim removed 5 bases at V and 2 bases at J, leaving 2 bases unmatched. Germline V gene sequence: CDR1 SEHNR, CDR2 FQNEAQ (reference sequence). CDR3 size: 14 residues. CDR3 sequence reads: CASSPGQGAYEQYF. CDR3 nucleotides: TGTGCCAGCAGCCCGGGACAGGGGGCCTACGAGCAGTACTTC.

The gene calls are TRBV2 and TRBJ2-6; D remains ambiguous. Trimming left V 3 bases short and J 2 bases short, with 8 bases between. The CDR3 totals 15 residues. Germline V CDR1 and CDR2: SNHLY, FYNNEI. The CDR3 bases are TGTGCCAGCAGTGATAGGCTGGCTGGGGCCAACGTCCTGACTTTC. It encodes CASSDRLAGANVLTF.

The V and J genes are TRBV5-1 and TRBJ2-5; TRBD1 aligns across 9 bases. The CDR3 contains 15 residues. The V segment lost 0 bases and the J segment 7 bases; nucleotides outside the gene matches: 7. CDR1 SGHRS and CDR2 YFSETQ come from the germline V gene. The CDR3: CASSLATGGVGTQYF. In DNA form, the CDR3 reads TGCGCCAGCAGCTTGGCGACAGGGGGTGTAGGGACCCAGTACTTC. Based on the CDR3 plus reference TRBV5-1 and TRBJ2-5, the full variable domain is KAGVTQTPRYLIKTRGQQVTLSCSPISGHRSVSWYQQTPGQGLQFLFEYFSETQRNKGNFPGRFSGRQFSNSRSEMNVSTLELGDSALYLCASSLATGGVGTQYFGPGTRLLVL.

The chain carries TRBV28 and TRBJ2-7, with TRBD1 identical over 8 bases. CDR1 MDHEN and CDR2 SYDVKM come from the germline V gene. The V gene end was trimmed by 9 bases and the J gene end by 0 bases; junction bases not matched to a gene: 7. The CDR3 has 14 residues. CDR3 nucleotides: TGTGCCAGTCCGGCCGGACAGGGCTCCTACGAGCAGTACTTC. It translates to CASPAGQGSYEQYF.

CDR3 sequence reads: CASSFTGNNEQFF. The CDR3 nucleotides are TGTGCCAGCAGCTTTACAGGGAACAATGAGCAGTTCTTC. The chain combines TRBV11-2 with TRBJ2-1; perhaps TRBD1 as D (6 bases). V gave up 3 bases and J gave up 5 bases, with 8 bases separating them. CDR3 length: 13 residues. Germline V gene lookup returns CDR1 SGHAT and CDR2 FQNNGV.

This chain connects TRBV5-5 to TRBJ2-7; unclear D gene. The germline V gene encodes CDR1 SGHKS and CDR2 YYEKEE (reference sequence). This CDR3 spans 13 amino acids. V lost 4 bases and J lost 10, with 18 bases in between. The CDR3 coding sequence is TGTGCCAGCAGCCTTCTGGGATGGGATCCTCAGTACTTC. Its protein product is CASSLLGWDPQYF.

The chain joins TRBV7-8 to TRBJ1-5, with TRBD1 as a possible D gene (5 bases). The V gene lost 5 bases and the J gene lost 0 bases, with 11 bases spanning the gap. CDR1 is SGHVS, CDR2 FQNEAQ, per germline. The CDR3 runs to 15 residues. The CDR3 DNA reads TGTGCCAGCAGCAACAGACAGAATAGCAATCAGCCCCAGCATTTT. Its protein is CASSNRQNSNQPQHF.

The CDR3 spells CASSPQIYYGYTF. The CDR3 bases are TGTGCCAGCAGTCCCCAAATTTACTATGGCTACACCTTC. V and J are TRBV28 and TRBJ1-2; D unclear. The V gene lost 5 bases and the J gene lost 3 bases, with 10 bases spanning the gap. The CDR3 loop spans 13 amino acids. Germline values: CDR1 MDHEN, CDR2 SYDVKM.

The chain has TRBV28 and TRBJ1-5; D may be TRBD1 (5 bases). The length of the CDR3 is 15 residues. Germline V CDR1 and CDR2: MDHEN, SYDVKM. V was clipped by 2 bases and J by 7 bases, with 15 bases between them. CDR3 loop: CASSLAGRERQPQHF. The CDR3, as DNA: TGTGCCAGCAGTTTAGCTGGCAGGGAAAGGCAGCCCCAGCATTTT.

This chain links TRBV9 with TRBJ2-3; 14 bases match TRBD2. This CDR3 has 17 amino acids. From germline, CDR1 is SGDLS and CDR2 YYNGEE. Trimming took 3 bases from V and 6 from J; bases not matched to a gene: 9. The CDR3, as DNA: TGTGCCAGCAGCGGAGGGACTAGCGGGAGTCTTGTGGATACGCAGTATTTT. Protein sequence: CASSGGTSGSLVDTQYF. Full variable domain (missing parts from reference TRBV9 and TRBJ2-3): DSGVTQTPKHLITATGQRVTLRCSPRSGDLSVYWYQQSLDQGLQFLIQYYNGEERAKGNILERFSAQQFPDLHSELNLSSLELGDSALYFCASSGGTSGSLVDTQYFGPGTRLTVL.

V and J are TRBV28 and TRBJ2-1; D gene unclear. Germline loops: CDR1 MDHEN, CDR2 SYDVKM. This CDR3 is 13 amino acids long. Trimming removed 2 bases at V and 5 bases at J, with 7 bases between. The CDR3 DNA follows: TGTGCCAGCAGTTTACTCGGGCACAATGAGCAGTTCTTC. Translating it yields CASSLLGHNEQFF.